Listed here are 14 T cell receptor beta chains from one sample, sequenced in a study of blood T cell repertoires in COVID-19. Repertoires were generated with immunoSEQ multiplex PCR, while TCRdb's copy carries only in-frame clones and drops some. The table lists around 400,000 clones, approximately 90% of them singletons. The source material was PBMCs or T cells enriched from blood (not recorded which). These TCRs come from a woman in her thirties or forties who had been exposed to COVID-19.

This chain links TRBV27 with TRBJ1-2; 7 nucleotides align to TRBD1. V trimming: 5 bases; J trimming: 6 bases; junction bases outside the gene matches: 3. The germline V gene has CDR1 MNHEY and CDR2 SMNVEV (reference sequence). This CDR3 has 12 residues. CDR3 loop: CASSTQGNGYTF. The CDR3 DNA is TGTGCCAGCAGTACACAGGGGAATGGCTACACCTTC.

This rearrangement joins TRBV6-5 to TRBJ1-2; 10 bases map to TRBD1. J lost 7 bases, V lost 10 bases, and 12 bases had no gene match. Looked up from germline, CDR1 is MNHEY and CDR2 is SVGAGI. The CDR3 has 14 amino acids. CDR3 protein: CAIRGETGGGGYTF. In DNA form, the CDR3 reads TGTGCCATCCGAGGGGAGACAGGGGGCGGTGGCTACACCTTC.

The chain links TRBV5-4 to TRBJ1-4, with 8 nucleotides matching TRBD1. CDR1 is SGHNT, CDR2 YYREEE, per germline (reference sequence). J was trimmed by 4 bases and V by 4 bases; bases with no gene match: 6. The CDR3 loop spans 15 amino acids. DNA for the CDR3: TGTGCCAGCAGCCCCGGACAGGGCGGTAATGAAAAACTGTTTTTT. Its protein product is CASSPGQGGNEKLFF.

This chain uses TRBV5-1 with TRBJ1-1, with D possibly TRBD1 on 5 matching bases. This CDR3 spans 14 amino acids. The germline V and J ends were trimmed by 4 bases and 1 base, with 11 bases remaining between them. Per germline, CDR1 SGHRS and CDR2 YFSETQ. The CDR3: CASSLSGQNTEAFF. Here the CDR3 DNA reads TGCGCCAGCAGCCTAAGTGGACAGAACACTGAAGCTTTCTTT.

This clone appeared once. This chain joins TRBV2 and TRBJ2-5; TRBD2 matches at 10 bases. After removal of 2 bases from V and 5 bases from J, the junction contained 5 bases not matched to a gene. The V gene's germline CDR1 is SNHLY and CDR2 FYNNEI. The CDR3 extends over 15 amino acids. This CDR3 is CASSESGGASETQYF. CDR3 sequence (DNA): TGTGCCAGCAGTGAAAGCGGGGGGGCGTCGGAGACCCAGTACTTC. Full variable domain (rest looked up from reference TRBV2 and TRBJ2-5): EPEVTQTPSHQVTQMGQEVILRCVPISNHLYFYWYRQILGQKVEFLVSFYNNEISEKSEIFDDQFSVERPDGSNFTLKIRSTKLEDSAMYFCASSESGGASETQYFGPGTRLLVL.

The rearrangement uses TRBV30 and TRBJ1-4, with TRBD1 matching over 8 bases. Trimming removed 3 bases from V and 8 bases from J; junction bases left unmatched: 8. This CDR3 is built from 14 residues. The V gene's germline CDR1 is GTSNPN and CDR2 SVGIG (reference sequence). The CDR3 loop reads CAWRGQGAFEKLFF. The DNA of the CDR3 is TGTGCCTGGAGGGGCCAGGGGGCCTTCGAAAAACTGTTTTTT.

The chain joins TRBV14 to TRBJ1-2; 7 bases are a match to TRBD1. Trimming took 0 bases from V and 14 from J; bases not matched to a gene: 9. CDR1 SGHDN and CDR2 FVKESK come from the germline V gene. This CDR3 is 13 amino acids long. CDR3 region: CASSQERYRGRTF. The CDR3 DNA is TGTGCCAGCAGCCAAGAGCGATACAGGGGAAGGACCTTC.

The chain employs TRBV6-6 and TRBJ1-1; 7 nucleotides line up with TRBD1. The germline gives CDR1 MNHNY, CDR2 SVGAGI (reference sequence). CDR3 length: 11 residues. With 5 bases clipped from V and 11 bases from J, the junction kept 5 bases outside the gene matches. As DNA, the CDR3 is TGTGCCAGCAGTCCCGACAGGGATGCTTTCTTT. It encodes CASSPDRDAFF.

The V call is TRBV3-1 (or the pseudogene TRBV3-2), the J call TRBJ2-2; 10 positions agree with TRBD1. After removal of 1 base from V and 4 bases from J, the junction contained 6 bases not matched to a gene. Looked up from germline, CDR1 is LGHDT and CDR2 is YNNKEL (reference sequence). This CDR3 is 17 amino acids long. CDR3 DNA: TGTGCCAGCAGCCAAGTAGGGGACAGGGGCGGCACCGGGGAGCTGTTTTTT. Residues: CASSQVGDRGGTGELFF.

This chain joins TRBV7-9 and TRBJ2-7; possible D gene TRBD2, 6 bases. Germline loops: CDR1 SEHNR, CDR2 FQNEAQ (reference sequence). The germline V and J ends were trimmed by 2 bases and 5 bases, with 19 bases remaining between them. This CDR3 comprises 16 residues. CDR3 protein: CASSLWPRGGHDEQYF. The CDR3 DNA sequence: TGTGCCAGCAGCTTATGGCCGCGTGGAGGGCACGACGAGCAGTACTTC.

The chain carries TRBV2 and TRBJ1-5, with 7 bases fitting TRBD1. This CDR3 contains 15 residues. Looked up from germline, CDR1 is SNHLY and CDR2 is FYNNEI. The ends lost 4 bases at V and 0 bases at J; junction bases unmatched: 3. CDR3 bases: TGTGCCAGCAGTGGGGACAGACATAGCAATCAGCCCCAGCATTTT. It translates to CASSGDRHSNQPQHF.

The V and J genes are TRBV12-3 or TRBV12-4 and TRBJ1-1, with a possible D match to TRBD1 (6 bases). Trimming stripped 2 bases from V and 11 bases from J, with 12 bases between. The CDR3 contains 12 residues. In DNA form, the CDR3 reads TGTGCCAGCAGTTTACAGGGGACGCGGGCTTTCTTT. Translated, it gives CASSLQGTRAFF.

The V call is TRBV19, the J call TRBJ2-2, with 7 bases fitting TRBD2. Germline CDR1 is LNHDA and CDR2 is SQIVND (reference sequence). The CDR3 has 16 amino acids. Trimming cost V 6 bases and J 5 bases; bases outside gene matches: 12. CDR3 in amino acids: CASRLLGGSRTGELFF. In nucleotides, the CDR3 is TGTGCCAGTAGACTCTTGGGGGGGTCCCGAACCGGGGAGCTGTTTTTT.

With regard to this clone: The junction departs from the called germline gene at one end, perhaps through a read error. The chain joins TRBV7-7 to TRBJ2-5; possible D gene TRBD2, 6 bases. This CDR3 comprises 16 residues. From germline, CDR1 is SSHAT and CDR2 FNYEAQ (reference sequence). The CDR3 DNA reads TGTGCTAGCAGCTTATTAAGGACTACCTCAACGGGGACCCAGTACTTC. Protein sequence: CASSLLRTTSTGTQYF.